This T cell receptor (beta chain) is from a study of blood T cell repertoires in COVID-19. The wider study: Researchers got acute and convalescent COVID-19 samples from the United States, Italy and Spain. PBMCs, B-cell-depleted T cells, or T cells were the source of the cDNA or gDNA that made up the material.

Per the original methods: Amplification from reference gene primers served as the basis for estimated nucleated cell counts. Using immunoSEQ multiplex PCR, the repertoire was profiled, and TCRdb retains in-frame clones only, with some absent. For V, J and clone size, that table is used; D and trimming come from the DNA. Among about 150,000 clones listed, around 87% were seen once. V was clipped by 5 bases and J by 4 bases, with 7 bases between them. Looked up from germline, CDR1 is MNHEY and CDR2 is SMNVEV (reference sequence). The CDR3 sequence is 12 residues long. The Seattle site enrolled patients during active infection and followed them longitudinally.

V usage is TRBV27 and J usage is TRBJ2-3; no clear D. The material sequenced was peripheral blood. This clonotype originated in a man aged 18-30 years with COVID-19, enrolled during active disease. The CDR3, as DNA: TGTGCCAGCAGTAGTACTCCAGATACGCAGTATTTT. This translates into CASSSTPDTQYF.